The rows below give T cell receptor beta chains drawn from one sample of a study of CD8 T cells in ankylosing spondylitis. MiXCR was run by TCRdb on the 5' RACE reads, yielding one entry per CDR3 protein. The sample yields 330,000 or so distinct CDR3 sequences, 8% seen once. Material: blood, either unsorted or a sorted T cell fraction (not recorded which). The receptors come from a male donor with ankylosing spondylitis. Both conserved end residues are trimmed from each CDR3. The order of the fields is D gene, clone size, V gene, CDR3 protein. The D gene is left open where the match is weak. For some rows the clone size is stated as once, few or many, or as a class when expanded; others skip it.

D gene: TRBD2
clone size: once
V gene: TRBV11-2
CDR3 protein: ASSFGGLAGGPGDTQY

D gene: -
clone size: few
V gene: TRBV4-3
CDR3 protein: ASSQDQWRPEAF

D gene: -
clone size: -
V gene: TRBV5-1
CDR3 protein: ASSTGWRTEAF

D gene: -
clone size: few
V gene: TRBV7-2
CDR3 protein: ASSLAEGFGYT

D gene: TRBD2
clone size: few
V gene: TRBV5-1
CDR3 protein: ASSLRLAGVLAEQY

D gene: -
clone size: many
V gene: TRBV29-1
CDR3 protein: SVVVAGQPQH

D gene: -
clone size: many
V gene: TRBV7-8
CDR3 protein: ASSLSGGHQPQH

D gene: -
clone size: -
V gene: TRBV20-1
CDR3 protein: SADLGSRRDEQF

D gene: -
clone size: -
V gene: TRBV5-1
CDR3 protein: ASSLDRGHT

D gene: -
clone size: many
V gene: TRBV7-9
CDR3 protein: ASSLVATTDTQY

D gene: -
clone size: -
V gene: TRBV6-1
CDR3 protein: ASSDRMNTEAF

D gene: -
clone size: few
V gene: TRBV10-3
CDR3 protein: AHQSKLDYDEQF

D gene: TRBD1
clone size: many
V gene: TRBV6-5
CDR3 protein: ASRLRQGLHQPQH

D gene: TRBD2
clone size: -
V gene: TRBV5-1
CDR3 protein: ASSVTGTSGAYTQY

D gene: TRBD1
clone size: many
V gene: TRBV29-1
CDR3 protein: SVEIGGQAFYNEQF

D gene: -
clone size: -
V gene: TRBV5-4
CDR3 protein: ASSLGPEKETQY

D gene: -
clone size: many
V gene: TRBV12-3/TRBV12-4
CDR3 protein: ASSHTEYNQPQH

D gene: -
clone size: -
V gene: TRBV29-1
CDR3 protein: SVDGGQDTQY

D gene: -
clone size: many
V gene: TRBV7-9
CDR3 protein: ASSFDEQF

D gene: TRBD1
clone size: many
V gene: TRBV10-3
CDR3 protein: AISVGQNSYEQY

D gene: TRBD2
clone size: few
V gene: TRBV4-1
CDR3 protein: ASSQVGWGRAFDEQF

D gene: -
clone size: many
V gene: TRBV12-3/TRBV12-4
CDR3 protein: ASGNSLNTEAF

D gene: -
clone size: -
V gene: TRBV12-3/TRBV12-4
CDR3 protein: ACSLSTGGFELGNQPQH

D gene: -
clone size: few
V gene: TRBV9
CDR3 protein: ASSAGGGLLGNQPQH

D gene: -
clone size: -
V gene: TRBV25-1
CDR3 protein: ASSESGSGFGELF

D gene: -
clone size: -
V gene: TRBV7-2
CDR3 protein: ASTTTRGNTGELF

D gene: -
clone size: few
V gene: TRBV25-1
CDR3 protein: ASSEYAAWGTEAF

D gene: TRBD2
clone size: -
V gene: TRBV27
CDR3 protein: ASSIKPGLAGSLKF

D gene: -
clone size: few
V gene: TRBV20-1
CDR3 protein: SFTTRGYEQY

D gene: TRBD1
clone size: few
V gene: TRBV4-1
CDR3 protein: ASSQGQGVREKLF

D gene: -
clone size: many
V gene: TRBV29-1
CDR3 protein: SVVPAEETQY

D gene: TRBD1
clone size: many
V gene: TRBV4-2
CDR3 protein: ASSQETGTGGYTGELF

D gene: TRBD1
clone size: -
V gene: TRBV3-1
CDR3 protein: ASSQDRDSQPQH

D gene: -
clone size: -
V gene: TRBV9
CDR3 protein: ASSARTGRGNEQF

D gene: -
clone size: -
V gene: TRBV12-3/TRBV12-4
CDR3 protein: ASSPRPAGRSGELF

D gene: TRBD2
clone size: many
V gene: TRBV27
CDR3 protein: ASSRLAGSFRSYEQY

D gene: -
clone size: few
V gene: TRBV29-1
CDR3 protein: SVSGPGLPHPSTDTQY

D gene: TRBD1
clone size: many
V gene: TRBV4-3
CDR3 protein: ASSTTGTGYEQF

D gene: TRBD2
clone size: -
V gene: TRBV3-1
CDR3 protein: ASSPWRAGGPNEQF

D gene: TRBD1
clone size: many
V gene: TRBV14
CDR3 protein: ASSFNRDSEQY

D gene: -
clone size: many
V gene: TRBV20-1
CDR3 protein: SARAFGLAFKNTGELF

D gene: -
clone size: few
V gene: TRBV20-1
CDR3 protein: SAIMDPVGELF

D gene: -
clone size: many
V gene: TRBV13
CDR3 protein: ASSYLNGGAPYEQY

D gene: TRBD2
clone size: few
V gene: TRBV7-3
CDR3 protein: ASSFLAGGFNEQF

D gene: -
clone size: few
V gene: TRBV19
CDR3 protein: ASSIDTRREALH

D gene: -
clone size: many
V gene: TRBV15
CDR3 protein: ATSGGPEAF

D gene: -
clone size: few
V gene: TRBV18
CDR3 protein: ASSQFDSNQPQH

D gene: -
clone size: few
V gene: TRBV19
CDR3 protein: ASRAGLVTEAF

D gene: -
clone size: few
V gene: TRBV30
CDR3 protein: AWMPLGWEKLF

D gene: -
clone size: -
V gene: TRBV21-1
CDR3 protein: ASSSTSGRNSGTDTQY

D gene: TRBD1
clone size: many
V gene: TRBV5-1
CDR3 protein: ASSLFRGYQETQY

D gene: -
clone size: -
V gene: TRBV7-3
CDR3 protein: ASSLARGSLADTQY

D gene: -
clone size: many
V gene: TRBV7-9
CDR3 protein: ASSLVDGRAY

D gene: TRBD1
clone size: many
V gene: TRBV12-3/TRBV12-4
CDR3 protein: ASSFRGSGTGGYT

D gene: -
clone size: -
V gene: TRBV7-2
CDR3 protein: ASSLAPSPGEQY

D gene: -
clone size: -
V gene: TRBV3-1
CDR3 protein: ASSQRPGRGAGEQY

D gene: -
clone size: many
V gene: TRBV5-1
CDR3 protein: ASAMRGDEQF

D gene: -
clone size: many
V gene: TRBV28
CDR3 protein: ASSRPGILGSQPQH